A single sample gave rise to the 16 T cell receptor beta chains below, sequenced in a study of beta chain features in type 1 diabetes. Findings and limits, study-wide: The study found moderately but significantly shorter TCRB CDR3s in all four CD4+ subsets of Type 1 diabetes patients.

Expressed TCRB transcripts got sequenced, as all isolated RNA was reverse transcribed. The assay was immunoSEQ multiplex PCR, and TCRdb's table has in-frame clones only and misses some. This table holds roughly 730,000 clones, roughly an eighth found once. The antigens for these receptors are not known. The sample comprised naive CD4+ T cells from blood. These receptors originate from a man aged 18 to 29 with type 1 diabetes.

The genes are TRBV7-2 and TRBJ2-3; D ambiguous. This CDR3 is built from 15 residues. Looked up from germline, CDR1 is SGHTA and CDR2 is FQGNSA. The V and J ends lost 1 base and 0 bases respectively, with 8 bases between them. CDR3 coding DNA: TGTGCCAGCAGCTTAGTGCTAGACAGCACAGATACGCAGTATTTT. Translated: CASSLVLDSTDTQYF.

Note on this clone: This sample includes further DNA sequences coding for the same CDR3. CDR3 DNA: TGTGCCAGCAGGGAGGGGGACTATGGCTACACCTTC. It codes for CASREGDYGYTF. J is TRBJ1-2 and V is TRBV2; the D gene is possibly TRBD1 (6 bases). Between the trimmed V and J ends, which lost 6 bases and 3 bases, there was a span of 8 bases. Germline assignment: CDR1 SNHLY and CDR2 FYNNEI. This CDR3 spans 12 amino acids.

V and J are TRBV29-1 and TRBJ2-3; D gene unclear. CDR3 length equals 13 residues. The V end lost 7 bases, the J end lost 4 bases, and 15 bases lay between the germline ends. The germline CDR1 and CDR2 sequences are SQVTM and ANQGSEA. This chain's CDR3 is CSATRLRSDTQYF. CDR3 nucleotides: TGCAGCGCGACCCGACTGAGGTCAGATACGCAGTATTTT.

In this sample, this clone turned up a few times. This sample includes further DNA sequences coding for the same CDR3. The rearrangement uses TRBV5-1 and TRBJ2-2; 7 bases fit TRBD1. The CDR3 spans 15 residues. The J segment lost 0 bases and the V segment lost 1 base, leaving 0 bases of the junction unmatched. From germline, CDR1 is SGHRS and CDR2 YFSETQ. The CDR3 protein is CASSLQGANTGELFF. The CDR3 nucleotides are TGCGCCAGCAGCTTGCAGGGGGCGAACACCGGGGAGCTGTTTTTT.

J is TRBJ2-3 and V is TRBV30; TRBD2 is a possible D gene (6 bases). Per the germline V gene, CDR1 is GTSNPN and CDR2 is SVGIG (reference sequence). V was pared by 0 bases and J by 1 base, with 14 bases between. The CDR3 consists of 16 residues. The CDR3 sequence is CAWSVKSGSGTDTQYF. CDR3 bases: TGTGCCTGGAGTGTAAAATCCGGGAGCGGCACAGATACGCAGTATTTT.

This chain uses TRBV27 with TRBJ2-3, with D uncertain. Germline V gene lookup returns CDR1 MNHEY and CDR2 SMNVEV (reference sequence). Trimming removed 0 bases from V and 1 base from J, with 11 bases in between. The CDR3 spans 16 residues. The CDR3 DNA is TGTGCCAGCAGTTTATCGGAAGGGATAGGCACAGATACGCAGTATTTT. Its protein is CASSLSEGIGTDTQYF.

CDR3 loop: CASKDRDRQPQHF. CDR3 nucleotide sequence: TGTGCCAGCAAGGACAGGGATCGACAGCCCCAGCATTTT. V is TRBV6-6 and J is TRBJ1-5; 8 nucleotides match TRBD1. J was trimmed by 7 bases and V by 7 bases; bases with no gene match: 6. CDR1 is MNHNY and CDR2 is SVGAGI in the germline V gene (reference sequence). The CDR3 consists of 13 residues.

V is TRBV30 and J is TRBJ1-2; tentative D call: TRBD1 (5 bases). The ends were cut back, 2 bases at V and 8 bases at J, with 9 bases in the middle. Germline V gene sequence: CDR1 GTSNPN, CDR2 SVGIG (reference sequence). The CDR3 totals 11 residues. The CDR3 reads CAWSPQGGYTF. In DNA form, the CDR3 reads TGTGCCTGGAGTCCCCAGGGCGGCTACACCTTC. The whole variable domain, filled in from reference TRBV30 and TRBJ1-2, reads SQTIHQWPATLVQPVGSPLSLECTVEGTSNPNLYWYRQAAGRGLQLLFYSVGIGQISSEVPQNLSASRPQDRQFILSSKKLLLSDSGFYLCAWSPQGGYTFGSGTRLTVV.

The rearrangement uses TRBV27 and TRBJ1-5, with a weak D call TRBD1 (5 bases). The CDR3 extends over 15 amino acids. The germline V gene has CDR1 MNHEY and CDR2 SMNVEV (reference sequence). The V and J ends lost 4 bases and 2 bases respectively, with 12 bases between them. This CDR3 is CASSSPGGGNQPQHF. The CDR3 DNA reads TGTGCCAGCAGTTCCCCCGGGGGGGGCAATCAGCCCCAGCATTTT.

CDR3 protein: CASSHMDRDVQPQHF. The DNA of the CDR3 is TGCGCCAGCAGCCATATGGACAGGGATGTTCAGCCCCAGCATTTT. The chain combines TRBV4-1 with TRBJ1-5, with 8 nucleotides matching TRBD1. Trimming at V came to 3 bases and at J to 6 bases, leaving 7 bases not matched to a gene. CDR1 is MGHRA, CDR2 YSYEKL, per germline. The CDR3 contains 15 residues.

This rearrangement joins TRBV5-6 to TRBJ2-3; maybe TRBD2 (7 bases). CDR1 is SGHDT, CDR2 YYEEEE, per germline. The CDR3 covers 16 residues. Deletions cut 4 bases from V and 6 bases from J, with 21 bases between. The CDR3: CASSLYRGAKTDTQYF. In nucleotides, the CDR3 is TGTGCCAGCAGCCTTTATCGGGGGGCCAAGACGGATACGCAGTATTTT.

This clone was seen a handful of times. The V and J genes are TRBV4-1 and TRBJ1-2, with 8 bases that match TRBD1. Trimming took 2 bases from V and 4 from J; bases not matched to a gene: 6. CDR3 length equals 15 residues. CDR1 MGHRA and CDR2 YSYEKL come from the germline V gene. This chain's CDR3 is CASSQSPGQGYGYTF. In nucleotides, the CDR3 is TGCGCCAGCAGCCAATCCCCAGGACAGGGCTATGGCTACACCTTC.

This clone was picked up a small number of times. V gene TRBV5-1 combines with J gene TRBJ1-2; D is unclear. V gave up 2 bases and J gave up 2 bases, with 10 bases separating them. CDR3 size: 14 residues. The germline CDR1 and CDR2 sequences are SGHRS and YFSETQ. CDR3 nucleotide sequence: TGCGCCAGCAGCTTAACAGCAACGAACTATGGCTACACCTTC. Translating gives CASSLTATNYGYTF.

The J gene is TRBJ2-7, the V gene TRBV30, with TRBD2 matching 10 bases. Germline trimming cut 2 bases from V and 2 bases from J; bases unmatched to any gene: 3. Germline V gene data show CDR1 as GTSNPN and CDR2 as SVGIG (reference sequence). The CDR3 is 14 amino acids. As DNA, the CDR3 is TGTGCCTGGAGTCGGACTAGCGGCCCCTACGAGCAGTACTTC. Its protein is CAWSRTSGPYEQYF.

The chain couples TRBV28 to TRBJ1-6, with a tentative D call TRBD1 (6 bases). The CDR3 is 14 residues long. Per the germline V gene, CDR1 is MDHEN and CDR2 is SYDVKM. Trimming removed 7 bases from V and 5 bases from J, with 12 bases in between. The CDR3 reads CASTAGQNNSPLHF. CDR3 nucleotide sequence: TGTGCCAGCACCGCCGGACAGAATAATTCACCCCTCCACTTT.

The chain's CDR3 is CAWSVATGTTEAFF. CDR3 DNA sequence: TGTGCCTGGAGTGTGGCGACAGGGACCACTGAAGCTTTCTTT. The chain combines TRBV30 with TRBJ1-1; 7 nucleotides line up with TRBD1. V dropped 0 bases and J dropped 4; count of bases not matched to a gene: 5. In germline, CDR1 is GTSNPN, CDR2 SVGIG (reference sequence). This CDR3 contains 14 residues.